This TCR beta chain appears in the sequencing data of a study of blood T cell repertoires in COVID-19. The table came from immunoSEQ multiplex PCR; TCRdb's copy has only in-frame clones and leaves some out. The repertoire holds around 260,000 clones, with 85% as singletons. Germline V gene data show CDR1 as LGHNA and CDR2 as YSLEER. The CDR3 has 13 residues. V lost 6 bases, J lost 12 bases, and 21 bases lay in between. This chain uses TRBV4-3 with TRBJ2-7; D might be TRBD1 (6 bases). The TCR comes from a human donor in a cohort sampled during active COVID-19. The material sequenced was peripheral blood. The CDR3 DNA is TGCGCCAGCAGTGAAGTGTCAGGGGCGCAGCCGTACTTC. Translation: CASSEVSGAQPYF.